This is a list of T cell receptor beta chains from one sample in a study of early T cells in non-severe SARS-CoV-2 infection. TCRdb redid the calling of the 5' RACE reads with MiXCR, one entry per CDR3 protein. The table includes about 130,000 distinct CDR3 sequences, about 15% detected once. The sample consisted of whole blood. The receptors stem from an adult who was a healthcare worker with PCR-confirmed SARS-CoV-2 infection or an uninfected control (not recorded which). The CDR3 runs from the conserved cysteine through the conserved F or W. Fields, in order: V gene, J gene, clone size, D gene, CDR3 DNA, CDR3 protein. A D gene is named only where the DNA matches it firmly. A row's size may be missing; if present it is once, few, many or a size class.

V gene: TRBV10-3; J gene: TRBJ2-3; clone size: -; D gene: TRBD2; CDR3 DNA: TGTGCCATCAGTCCTAGCGGTGGGCGAGATACGCAGTATTTT; CDR3 protein: CAISPSGGRDTQYF
V gene: TRBV4-1; J gene: TRBJ2-7; clone size: -; D gene: TRBD2; CDR3 DNA: TGCGCCAGCAGCCAAAATAGCGGGGGGACCTACGAGCAGTACTTC; CDR3 protein: CASSQNSGGTYEQYF
V gene: TRBV4-1; J gene: TRBJ2-1; clone size: -; D gene: -; CDR3 DNA: TGCGCCAGCAGCCAGATAAGGGGGAGGAGGAATGAGCAGTTCTTC; CDR3 protein: CASSQIRGRRNEQFF
V gene: TRBV11-2; J gene: TRBJ2-1; clone size: -; D gene: TRBD1; CDR3 DNA: TGTGCCAGCAGCTTAGAAGGGACAGGGAATTCCAATGGTCTGTTCTTC; CDR3 protein: CASSLEGTGNSNGLFF
V gene: TRBV7-2; J gene: TRBJ2-3; clone size: -; D gene: TRBD2; CDR3 DNA: TGTGCCAGCAGCATTACTAGCGGGGCCTCCACAGATACGCAGTATTTT; CDR3 protein: CASSITSGASTDTQYF
V gene: TRBV7-7; J gene: TRBJ2-2; clone size: few; D gene: TRBD1; CDR3 DNA: TGTGCCAGCAGAGCAGGGGGCGCGAACACCGGGGAGCTGTTTTTT; CDR3 protein: CASRAGGANTGELFF
V gene: TRBV29-1; J gene: TRBJ2-2; clone size: once; D gene: TRBD1; CDR3 DNA: TGCAGCGTGACAGGGGGAACGAACACCGGGGAGCTGTTTTTT; CDR3 protein: CSVTGGTNTGELFF
V gene: TRBV10-3; J gene: TRBJ1-2; clone size: -; D gene: -; CDR3 DNA: TGTGCCAGCAGGGATTTCCGTGGGTATGGCTACACCTTC; CDR3 protein: CASRDFRGYGYTF
V gene: TRBV12-5; J gene: TRBJ1-6; clone size: few; D gene: -; CDR3 DNA: TGTGCTAGTGGTATCGGGAGTAATTCACCCCTCCACTTT; CDR3 protein: CASGIGSNSPLHF
V gene: TRBV9; J gene: TRBJ2-1; clone size: -; D gene: TRBD2; CDR3 DNA: TGTGCCAGCAGCGTACTAGCGGGGCTAAATGAGCAGTTCTTC; CDR3 protein: CASSVLAGLNEQFF
V gene: TRBV11-3; J gene: TRBJ2-1; clone size: few; D gene: TRBD2; CDR3 DNA: TGTGCCAGCAGCCGCACGACTAGCGGGGGGGCCCTAGAGCAGTTCTTC; CDR3 protein: CASSRTTSGGALEQFF
V gene: TRBV7-9; J gene: TRBJ1-1; clone size: -; D gene: TRBD1; CDR3 DNA: TGTGCCAGCAGCTTCACAGGGGGCACTGAAGCTTTCTTT; CDR3 protein: CASSFTGGTEAFF
V gene: TRBV20-1; J gene: TRBJ1-1; clone size: -; D gene: TRBD1; CDR3 DNA: TGCAGTGCTAGAGATTTGGACAGGGCCCACGGCACTGAAGCTTTCTTT; CDR3 protein: CSARDLDRAHGTEAFF
V gene: TRBV19; J gene: TRBJ1-5; clone size: -; D gene: TRBD1; CDR3 DNA: TGTGCCAGTAGTCTCGGGACAGGTGTTGGTCCCCAGCATTTT; CDR3 protein: CASSLGTGVGPQHF
V gene: TRBV2; J gene: TRBJ2-7; clone size: -; D gene: TRBD1; CDR3 DNA: TGTGCCAGCAGTGAAGAGGGACAGGGTGGCGAGCAGTACTTC; CDR3 protein: CASSEEGQGGEQYF
V gene: TRBV5-5; J gene: TRBJ1-1; clone size: -; D gene: -; CDR3 DNA: TGTGCCAGCAGCGCGATATCGAACACTGAAGCTTTCTTT; CDR3 protein: CASSAISNTEAFF
V gene: TRBV24-1; J gene: TRBJ1-1; clone size: few; D gene: -; CDR3 DNA: TGTGCCACCAGTGATTTGTTTAGGACGAACACTGAAGCTTTCTTT; CDR3 protein: CATSDLFRTNTEAFF
V gene: TRBV6-1; J gene: TRBJ2-7; clone size: many; D gene: -; CDR3 DNA: TGTGCCAGCAGTTTAACGGGACACCTCTCCTACGAGCAGTACTTC; CDR3 protein: CASSLTGHLSYEQYF
V gene: TRBV5-1; J gene: TRBJ2-7; clone size: few; D gene: -; CDR3 DNA: TGCGCCAGCAGCTTGGCGGTAGGTGAGGCCTACGAGCAGTACTTC; CDR3 protein: CASSLAVGEAYEQYF